This T cell receptor beta chain emerged from a study of blood T cells in healthy people across ages. Comment on this clonotype: Antigen: not known.

Study-wide findings and caveats: Researchers deemed the diversity estimates from one million T cells underestimates. Naive and antigen-experienced cells could not be conclusively compared, given unsorted PBMCs.

With a J-beta primer mix and a sample-barcoded 5' primer, a second PCR ran about 7 to 11 cycles. TCRdb called the 5' RACE reads again in MiXCR, with one record for every CDR3 protein. Here the sample spans about 1.5 million distinct CDR3 sequences, approximately 42% being singletons. The CDR3 spans 13 residues. The V gene end was trimmed by 6 bases and the J gene end by 5 bases; junction bases not matched to a gene: 4. Extraction yielded at least 5 micrograms of total RNA per sample. The clonotype comes from a woman under 30 in good health. The specimen sequenced was blood. The chain recombines TRBV12-3 or TRBV12-4 with TRBJ2-7; 10 nucleotides match TRBD1. The DNA for the CDR3 is TGTGCCAGCAGACCGACAGGGGGCCACGAGCAGTACTTC. It codes for CASRPTGGHEQYF.